The source of this T cell receptor beta chain is a study of blood T cell repertoires in COVID-19. The overall study: PBMCs, B-cell-depleted T cells, or T cells were the source of the cDNA or gDNA that made up the material.

Donors were grouped by their self-reported clinical history. Cohort 3 recovery required two negative PCRs, clearance, or symptom resolution. Deletions cut 3 bases from V and 7 bases from J, with 7 bases between. This CDR3 contains 13 residues. Sequenced by immunoSEQ multiplex PCR; TCRdb stores in-frame clones only, minus some. The sample has around 210,000 clones; around 92% are singletons. The source is a young woman who had recovered from COVID-19. The chain recombines TRBV12-3 or TRBV12-4 with TRBJ1-6; D is ambiguous. The material sequenced was PBMCs or T cells enriched from blood (not recorded which). DNA of the CDR3: TGTGCCAGCAGTTTCAGAGGGAATTCACCCCTCCACTTT. Translating gives CASSFRGNSPLHF.